These 29 T cell receptor beta chains were all obtained from the same sample, sequenced in a study of blood T cells in healthy people across ages. Primers used in a second PCR of about 6 to 11 cycles were a sample-barcoded 5' primer and a J-beta primer mix. Each CDR3 protein is one row after TCRdb ran MiXCR on the 5' RACE reads. The sample has some 560,000 distinct CDR3 sequences; roughly a quarter are singletons. The same sample was also used in a study of T cells of mothers and their children.

The sample comprised blood. Every receptor here comes from a boy aged 2 to 10 in good health.

The chain uses TRBV12-5 and TRBJ2-5; 7 nucleotides align to TRBD1. This CDR3 is 15 amino acids long. The germline gives CDR1 LGHNT, CDR2 FRNRAP. The junction had 7 bases not matched to a gene; V was cut back by 4 bases and J by 2 bases. Here the CDR3 DNA reads TGTGCTAGTGGTTCCCGGACAGGTCAACAAGAGACCCAGTACTTC. Residues: CASGSRTGQQETQYF.

V usage is TRBV18 and J usage is TRBJ2-5; D not resolved. The end of the DNA fits TRBJ2-1 better, so the J call may be wrong. CDR3 size: 18 residues. Germline CDR1 and CDR2: KGHSH and LQKENI. The CDR3, as DNA: TGTGCCAGCTCACCCCACTCTGTCCCGAACGGGCAAAGGTATGAGCAGTTCTTC. Its protein product is CASSPHSVPNGQRYEQFF.

This rearrangement joins TRBV5-1 to TRBJ2-2, with 7 positions matching TRBD1. The CDR3 runs 15 residues. The J segment lost 5 bases and the V segment lost 6 bases, leaving 10 bases of the junction unmatched. Looked up from germline, CDR1 is SGHRS and CDR2 is YFSETQ. Written as DNA, the CDR3 is TGCGCCAGCAAACTAGACAGGGCGAGTACCGGGGAGCTGTTTTTT. Translation gives CASKLDRASTGELFF.

This clonotype was counted only a few times. The CDR3 sequence is CASRQNWGIYDNEQFF. The DNA of the CDR3 is TGTGCCAGCAGGCAGAACTGGGGCATTTACGACAATGAGCAGTTCTTC. V is TRBV27 and J is TRBJ2-1; D may be TRBD1 (5 bases). Germline CDR1 is MNHEY and CDR2 is SMNVEV (reference sequence). This CDR3 is built from 16 residues. Trimming removed 6 bases from V and 5 bases from J, with 20 bases in between.

This chain links TRBV20-1 with TRBJ2-4; 11 bases are shared with TRBD2. V shed 6 bases, J shed 8 bases, and the junction held 12 bases outside the gene matches. This CDR3 has 15 residues. The germline gives CDR1 DFQATT, CDR2 SNEGSKA (reference sequence). CDR3 region: CSASPLAGGFDIQYF. Written as DNA, the CDR3 is TGCAGTGCCTCCCCGCTAGCGGGAGGTTTTGACATTCAGTACTTC.

This clonotype was counted only a few times. The chain carries TRBV12-3 or TRBV12-4 and TRBJ2-3; 8 nucleotides align to TRBD2. Trimming took 5 bases from V and 5 from J; bases not matched to a gene: 6. There are 14 residues in the CDR3. The CDR3 is CASSPGLAGDTQYF. In DNA form, the CDR3 reads TGTGCCAGCAGTCCCGGACTAGCCGGAGATACGCAGTATTTT.

The V call is TRBV10-3, the J call TRBJ2-1, with 7 positions matching TRBD2. With V trimmed by 4 bases and J by 10 bases, 4 bases remained unmatched. CDR1 is ENHRY and CDR2 is SYGVKD in the germline V gene. The CDR3 is made up of 12 amino acids. The CDR3 DNA reads as TGTGCCATCAGTGGTGCAGCGGGGGAGCAGTTCTTC. Translating it yields CAISGAAGEQFF.

V is TRBV6-2 or TRBV6-3 and J is TRBJ1-5, with D maybe TRBD1 (6 bases). The germline CDR1 and CDR2 sequences are MNHEY and SVGEGT. V was clipped by 6 bases and J by 3 bases, with 12 bases between them. The CDR3 runs 14 residues. DNA for the CDR3: TGTGCCAGCAGAACCGACAGGCACAATCAGCCCCAGCATTTT. Its translation: CASRTDRHNQPQHF.

The chain is built from TRBV19 and TRBJ2-5; 11 positions match TRBD2. The germline CDR1 and CDR2 sequences are LNHDA and SQIVND (reference sequence). The CDR3 sequence is 15 residues long. V trimming: 5 bases; J trimming: 2 bases; junction bases outside the gene matches: 4. This CDR3 is CASSFASGGQETQYF. The CDR3 DNA reads as TGTGCCAGTAGTTTCGCTAGCGGGGGGCAAGAGACCCAGTACTTC.

The rearrangement uses TRBV12-3 or TRBV12-4 and TRBJ1-2; TRBD1 agrees at 8 bases. Germline trimming cut 3 bases from V and 8 bases from J; bases unmatched to any gene: 8. The CDR3 length is 14 residues. The CDR3 sequence is CASSLIPTGAGYTF. CDR3 nucleotides: TGTGCCAGCAGTTTGATCCCGACAGGGGCAGGCTACACCTTC.

This chain connects TRBV12-3 or TRBV12-4 to TRBJ1-6; 7 bases are a match to TRBD1. The CDR3 length is 14 residues. V lost 3 bases to trimming and J lost 5 bases; unmatched junction nucleotides: 1. The CDR3 region has the DNA TGTGCCAGCAGTTTGGGACAGAATAATTCACCCCTCCACTTT. Protein: CASSLGQNNSPLHF.

The table lists this clonotype with a count of one. In DNA, the CDR3 is TGTGCCAGCAGTTTAGGGGGGACAGCAGATACGCAGTATTTT. Its translation is CASSLGGTADTQYF. V usage is TRBV12-3 or TRBV12-4 and J usage is TRBJ2-3; 7 nucleotides line up with TRBD1. Trimming removed 1 base from V and 4 bases from J; junction bases left unmatched: 2. The CDR3 covers 14 residues.

There are a few counts of this clonotype. The V gene is TRBV7-9, the J gene TRBJ2-2; D may be TRBD1 or TRBD2 (5 bases each). V lost 5 bases, J lost 3 bases, and 16 bases lay in between. The CDR3 has 16 residues. Germline CDR1 and CDR2: SEHNR and FQNEAQ (reference sequence). The CDR3 DNA reads TGTGCCAGCAGCCCGGGGCAGGGCCGGGACACCGGGGAGCTGTTTTTT. Translating gives CASSPGQGRDTGELFF.

A few counts support this clonotype. The rearrangement joins TRBV14 to TRBJ2-2, with D possibly matching TRBD2 (6 bases). CDR1 and CDR2 from the germline V gene are SGHDN and FVKESK. V was shortened by 4 bases and J by 7 bases, with 10 bases between the two germline ends. The CDR3 spans 13 residues. The chain's CDR3 is CASSRRDLGELFF. Here the CDR3 DNA reads TGTGCCAGCAGCCGGCGGGATCTCGGGGAGCTGTTTTTT.

This sequence joins TRBV19 and TRBJ2-2, with TRBD1 identical over 7 bases. The ends lost 7 bases at V and 7 bases at J; junction bases unmatched: 6. Germline lookup yields CDR1 LNHDA and CDR2 SQIVND (reference sequence). The CDR3 extends over 13 amino acids. CDR3 region: CASMTGSHGELFF. The DNA for the CDR3 is TGTGCCAGTATGACAGGGTCCCACGGGGAGCTGTTTTTT.

This clonotype was found many times. The rearrangement uses TRBV20-1 and TRBJ2-5; 11 bases are a match to TRBD2. CDR1 is DFQATT and CDR2 is SNEGSKA in the germline V gene (reference sequence). With 5 bases clipped from V and 5 bases from J, the junction kept 7 bases outside the gene matches. This CDR3 has 14 amino acids. The CDR3 bases are TGCAGTGCTCGTAGCGGGGGGGGGTACGAGACCCAGTACTTC. Translation gives CSARSGGGYETQYF.

This chain's CDR3 is CASSLSWAQPYEQYF. The CDR3 coding sequence is TGTGCCAGCAGCCTCAGCTGGGCTCAACCCTACGAGCAGTACTTC. The V gene is TRBV7-2, the J gene TRBJ2-7; D gene ambiguous. With 5 bases removed from V and 2 bases from J, the gap between germline ends came to 16 bases. Germline CDR1 reads SGHTA; CDR2 reads FQGNSA. The CDR3 consists of 15 residues.

This chain joins TRBV7-8 and TRBJ1-5; the D is unclear. The CDR3 consists of 14 residues. Trimming took off 4 bases at V and 6 bases at J, with 13 bases between the two ends. The germline V gene encodes CDR1 SGHVS and CDR2 FQNEAQ. The CDR3 region is CASSWLRGSQPQHF. DNA for the CDR3: TGTGCCAGCAGCTGGCTTCGGGGTAGTCAGCCCCAGCATTTT.

This clonotype appeared a few times. The CDR3 here is CASSLEAGSDEQYF. The CDR3 region has the DNA TGCGCCAGCAGCTTGGAAGCGGGGAGCGACGAGCAGTACTTC. The chain recombines TRBV5-1 with TRBJ2-7, with 7 bases matching TRBD2. The CDR3 runs to 14 residues. The germline V gene has CDR1 SGHRS and CDR2 YFSETQ. The V and J ends lost 0 bases and 5 bases, in that order; junction bases with no gene match: 5.

This clonotype was counted only a few times. J is TRBJ1-4 and V is TRBV2; no reliable D call. The CDR3 covers 16 residues. In germline, CDR1 is SNHLY, CDR2 FYNNEI. The V end was cut by 0 bases, the J end by 4 bases, with 12 bases between. DNA of the CDR3: TGTGCCAGCAGTGAAGCGCTACACCTTATTAATGAAAAACTGTTTTTT. It encodes CASSEALHLINEKLFF.

This clonotype was recorded a few times. The genes are TRBV5-6 and TRBJ1-1, with 8 positions matching TRBD1. J gave up 6 bases and V 6 bases, and 4 bases lay outside the gene matches. Looked up from germline, CDR1 is SGHDT and CDR2 is YYEEEE. This CDR3 spans 12 amino acids. The CDR3 region is CASTLQGAEAFF. The CDR3 DNA reads TGTGCCAGCACCCTACAGGGGGCTGAAGCTTTCTTT.

This clonotype was found a few times. In nucleotides, the CDR3 is TGTGCCAGCAGCTCAACACCGGGAAACCAAGAGACCCAGTACTTC. Amino acid sequence: CASSSTPGNQETQYF. The genes are TRBV7-2 and TRBJ2-5; tentative D call: TRBD2 (5 bases). The V end lost 4 bases, the J end lost 0 bases, and 12 bases lay between the germline ends. The CDR3 consists of 15 residues. Looked up from germline, CDR1 is SGHTA and CDR2 is FQGNSA.

CDR3 sequence reads: CASSYGLDYNEQFF. CDR3 coding DNA: TGTGCCAGCAGTTACGGGCTAGACTACAATGAGCAGTTCTTC. V is TRBV6-6 and J is TRBJ2-1; unclear D gene. V dropped 2 bases and J dropped 3 bases, with 8 bases sitting between them. The CDR3 has 14 residues. CDR1 and CDR2 (germline): MNHNY, SVGAGI (reference sequence).

This clonotype was found once. The chain recombines TRBV6-5 with TRBJ2-2, with 9 bases matching TRBD1. The germline V gene has CDR1 MNHEY and CDR2 SVGAGI. V was pared by 6 bases and J by 3 bases, with 8 bases of the junction left unmatched. CDR3 size: 16 residues. The CDR3 sequence: CASRLGQGPYTGELFF. For the CDR3, the DNA is TGTGCCAGCAGACTCGGACAGGGGCCTTACACCGGGGAGCTGTTTTTT.

The chain links TRBV12-3 or TRBV12-4 to TRBJ1-5; D is uncertain. The CDR3 extends over 13 amino acids. The V gene lost 4 bases and the J gene lost 5 bases, with 9 bases spanning the gap. This chain's CDR3 is CASSYGSDQPQHF. The CDR3, as DNA: TGTGCCAGCAGTTATGGGTCGGATCAGCCCCAGCATTTT.

Only a few counts were recorded for this clonotype. This chain joins TRBV7-2 and TRBJ2-5; TRBD2 aligns across 9 bases. The J segment lost 5 bases and the V segment lost 5 bases, leaving 9 bases of the junction unmatched. The CDR3 consists of 15 residues. From germline, CDR1 is SGHTA and CDR2 FQGNSA. The CDR3 coding sequence is TGTGCCAGCAGCGAGAGGATAGCGGGAGCGGAGACCCAGTACTTC. It codes for CASSERIAGAETQYF. The full variable domain, rest sourced from reference TRBV7-2 and TRBJ2-5, is GAGVSQSPSNKVTEKGKDVELRCDPISGHTALYWYRQSLGQGLEFLIYFQGNSAPDKSGLPSDRFSAERTGGSVSTLTIQRTQQEDSAVYLCASSERIAGAETQYFGPGTRLLVL.

This clonotype was seen more than once but under ten times. J is TRBJ2-3 and V is TRBV2; TRBD1 aligns across 9 bases. The length of the CDR3 is 16 residues. The germline CDR1 and CDR2 sequences are SNHLY and FYNNEI. V trimming: 6 bases; J trimming: 1 base; junction bases outside the gene matches: 8. CDR3 region: CASRGTGGWGTDTQYF. In DNA form, the CDR3 reads TGTGCCAGCAGGGGTACAGGGGGCTGGGGCACAGATACGCAGTATTTT.

The V gene is TRBV28, the J gene TRBJ2-7, with a tentative D call TRBD1 (5 bases). Trimming took off 6 bases at V and 6 bases at J, with 12 bases between the two ends. Germline CDR1 reads MDHEN; CDR2 reads SYDVKM. The CDR3 covers 12 residues. The CDR3 nucleotides are TGTGCCAGCAGAGAAAGGGGCGGCGAGCAGTACTTC. The encoded protein is CASRERGGEQYF.

The chain recombines TRBV15 with TRBJ1-2; TRBD1 is a possible D gene (6 bases). Trimming stripped 6 bases from V and 0 bases from J, with 17 bases between. CDR3 length: 16 residues. CDR1 and CDR2 from the germline V gene are LNHNV and YYDKDF (reference sequence). CDR3 in DNA: TGTGCCACCAGAGTACATTCAGACAGGCCTAACTATGGCTACACCTTC. Protein product: CATRVHSDRPNYGYTF. Supplemented by reference TRBV15 and TRBJ1-2, the full variable domain reads DAMVIQNPRYQVTQFGKPVTLSCSQTLNHNVMYWYQQKSSQAPKLLFHYYDKDFNNEADTPDNFQSRRPNTSFCFLDIRSPGLGDTAMYLCATRVHSDRPNYGYTFGSGTRLTVV.